This T cell receptor (beta chain) was sequenced in a study of blood T cell repertoires in COVID-19. Those enrolled, adults aged roughly 18 to 100 years, came from roughly 22 US areas. Profiling relied on immunoSEQ multiplex PCR, and the TCRdb table lists in-frame clones only, not all of them. This repertoire shows about 300,000 clones, 85% to 90% found once; its top ten account for about 4.6%. J lost 5 bases, V lost 5 bases, and 5 bases had no gene match. CDR3 size: 15 residues. The germline CDR1 and CDR2 sequences are SGHAT and FQNNGV. V is TRBV11-2 and J is TRBJ2-1, with TRBD2 matching 11 bases. The TCR sequence derives from a young man who had recovered from COVID-19. The specimen sequenced was PBMCs or T cells enriched from blood (not recorded which). Here the CDR3 reads CASSGRLAGHNEQFF. CDR3 nucleotides: TGTGCCAGCAGCGGGAGACTAGCGGGGCACAATGAGCAGTTCTTC.